A single sample gave rise to the 21 T cell receptor beta chains below, sequenced in a study of T cell responses to AZD1222 COVID-19 vaccine. Profiling relied on immunoSEQ multiplex PCR, and the TCRdb table lists in-frame clones only, not all of them. The table lists approximately 90,000 clones, roughly 90% of them singletons. The material was peripheral blood, obtained 28 days after the second AZD1222 dose. The receptor source for this set is an adult who received the AZD1222 COVID-19 vaccine.

This chain joins TRBV4-3 and TRBJ1-4; no clear D gene. The CDR3 consists of 12 residues. V dropped 1 base and J dropped 8 bases, with 5 bases sitting between them. CDR1 is LGHNA, CDR2 YSLEER, per germline. In DNA form, the CDR3 reads TGCGCCAGCAGCCAAGTGGGCGAAAAACTGTTTTTT. It codes for CASSQVGEKLFF.

Details on this clone: A read error may account for a junction end that differs from germline. The chain is built from TRBV6-5 and TRBJ1-5, with D unclear. This CDR3 is built from 13 residues. The germline CDR1 and CDR2 sequences are MNHEY and SVGAGI. The CDR3 is CASRGSFNQPQHF. In nucleotides, the CDR3 is TGTGCCAGCCGCGGCAGCTTCAATCAACCCCAGCATTTT.

This rearrangement joins TRBV3-1 (or the pseudogene TRBV3-2) to TRBJ1-2, with 7 nucleotides matching TRBD1. The CDR3 contains 15 residues. Trimming removed 3 bases from V and 6 bases from J; junction bases left unmatched: 10. From germline, CDR1 is LGHDT and CDR2 YNNKEL (reference sequence). CDR3 protein: CASSHWETGRNGYTF. The CDR3 nucleotides read TGTGCCAGCAGCCACTGGGAGACAGGGAGAAATGGCTACACCTTC.

This chain uses TRBV14 with TRBJ2-7, with 8 bases lining up with TRBD1. J gave up 5 bases and V 4 bases, and 7 bases lay outside the gene matches. Germline V CDR1 and CDR2: SGHDN, FVKESK. This CDR3 has 14 residues. The CDR3 sequence: CASSPRTGMHEQYF. The CDR3 DNA is TGTGCCAGCAGCCCTCGGACAGGGATGCACGAGCAGTACTTC.

The genes are TRBV5-1 and TRBJ1-5; TRBD1 matches 8 bases. Germline V CDR1 and CDR2: SGHRS, YFSETQ. The CDR3 covers 17 residues. J lost 5 bases, V lost 3 bases, and 13 bases had no gene match. The CDR3 sequence is CASSSGDRMTGDQPQHF. CDR3 coding DNA: TGCGCCAGCAGCTCGGGGGACAGGATGACTGGGGATCAGCCCCAGCATTTT.

The chain links TRBV2 to TRBJ1-3; D remains ambiguous. V lost 3 bases and J lost 4, with 13 bases in between. This CDR3 has 15 residues. CDR1 is SNHLY, CDR2 FYNNEI, per germline. This CDR3 is CASSDEMVGGNTIYF. The CDR3, as DNA: TGTGCCAGCAGTGACGAAATGGTTGGGGGAAACACCATATATTTT.

The chain has TRBV27 and TRBJ1-1; D is unclear. The V end was cut by 2 bases, the J end by 0 bases, with 13 bases between. The CDR3 runs to 16 residues. The germline CDR1 and CDR2 sequences are MNHEY and SMNVEV (reference sequence). The CDR3 spells CASSLRAVGMNTEAFF. The CDR3 DNA follows: TGTGCCAGCAGTTTAAGGGCAGTGGGAATGAACACTGAAGCTTTCTTT.

V and J are TRBV6-4 and TRBJ2-7; TRBD1 matches at 9 bases. Germline V gene sequence: CDR1 MRHNA, CDR2 SNTAGT. V shed 5 bases, J shed 3 bases, and the junction held 5 bases outside the gene matches. The CDR3 sequence is 14 residues long. The CDR3 DNA reads as TGTGCCAGCAGTCCCGGGACAGGGTACTACGAGCAGTACTTC. This translates into CASSPGTGYYEQYF.

In this sample, this clone is medium-sized. The rearrangement links TRBV2 to TRBJ1-6; tentative D call: TRBD1 (5 bases). CDR1 and CDR2 (germline): SNHLY, FYNNEI. Trimming took off 8 bases at V and 2 bases at J, with 7 bases between the two ends. The CDR3 contains 13 residues. The CDR3: CASGGAYNSPLHF. The CDR3 region has the DNA TGTGCCAGCGGGGGTGCCTATAATTCACCCCTCCACTTT.

This chain connects TRBV29-1 to TRBJ1-5; D is unresolved. Between the trimmed V and J ends, which lost 6 bases and 1 base, there was a span of 10 bases. The CDR3 has 13 amino acids. Germline CDR1 is SQVTM and CDR2 is ANQGSEA. DNA for the CDR3: TGCAGCGTCCTCGACGGAAGCAATCAGCCCCAGCATTTT. Translated, it gives CSVLDGSNQPQHF.

The rearrangement links TRBV5-6 to TRBJ1-1; 11 nucleotides line up with TRBD1. Germline CDR1 is SGHDT and CDR2 is YYEEEE. CDR3 length: 17 amino acids. V was clipped by 4 bases and J by 4 bases; unmatched bases: 12. The DNA for the CDR3 is TGTGCCAGCAGCCGGAGGGTACGGACAGGGGGCGCCACTGAAGCTTTCTTT. Its protein is CASSRRVRTGGATEAFF.

CDR3 in DNA: TGTGCCAGCAGCGTAGATCCCCGCTCCCGGGACTCGGACGCAGATACGCAGTATTTT. Its translation: CASSVDPRSRDSDADTQYF. The chain joins TRBV9 to TRBJ2-3; D is perhaps TRBD2 (6 bases). Per germline, CDR1 SGDLS and CDR2 YYNGEE. V was trimmed by 0 bases and J by 4 bases, leaving 24 bases between them. The CDR3 is 19 amino acids.

The rearrangement links TRBV7-9 to TRBJ2-1, with a weak D call TRBD2 (6 bases). CDR1 is SEHNR, CDR2 FQNEAQ, per germline (reference sequence). The CDR3 is 12 residues long. V dropped 3 bases and J dropped 9 bases, with 9 bases sitting between them. This CDR3 is CASSFLGGEQFF. The CDR3 coding sequence is TGTGCCAGCAGCTTCCTGGGGGGTGAGCAGTTCTTC.

This clone was found once. The J gene is TRBJ1-2, the V gene TRBV7-9, with D possibly being TRBD1 (5 bases). The CDR3 is 13 residues long. CDR1 and CDR2 (germline): SEHNR, FQNEAQ (reference sequence). Deletions cut 5 bases from V and 8 bases from J, with 15 bases between. In DNA form, the CDR3 reads TGTGCCAGCAGCCCGGGGACGGAACGGGGCTACACCTTC. Amino acid sequence: CASSPGTERGYTF.

The CDR3 spells CASSQLEKSYEQYF. CDR3 bases: TGCGCCAGCAGCCAGTTGGAAAAGAGCTACGAGCAGTACTTC. The chain carries TRBV4-3 and TRBJ2-7; D ambiguous. Trimming pared 3 bases from V and 3 bases from J, leaving 12 bases between. CDR1 is LGHNA, CDR2 YSLEER, per germline. This CDR3 is built from 14 residues.

In its sample, this clone was seen once. The chain recombines TRBV3-1 (or the pseudogene TRBV3-2) with TRBJ1-1; weak D call: TRBD1 (6 bases). The V gene lost 4 bases and the J gene lost 1 base, with 19 bases spanning the gap. This CDR3 has 17 amino acids. Germline V lookup: CDR1 LGHDT, CDR2 YNNKEL (reference sequence). The CDR3 sequence is CASSLTRQVPWNTEAFF. Here the CDR3 DNA reads TGTGCCAGCAGCCTCACTAGACAGGTCCCTTGGAACACTGAAGCTTTCTTT.

The V and J genes are TRBV9 and TRBJ1-1; no definite D call. The ends were cut back, 0 bases at V and 1 base at J, with 4 bases in the middle. This CDR3 comprises 13 residues. Germline V gene data show CDR1 as SGDLS and CDR2 as YYNGEE. As DNA, the CDR3 is TGTGCCAGCAGCGTAGGACCGAACACTGAAGCTTTCTTT. This sequence encodes CASSVGPNTEAFF.

The V gene is TRBV6-5, the J gene TRBJ2-7; 7 bases are shared with TRBD1. The CDR3 spans 13 residues. From germline, CDR1 is MNHEY and CDR2 SVGAGI. V trimming: 2 bases; J trimming: 5 bases; junction bases outside the gene matches: 3. The CDR3 sequence: CASSYITGDEQYF. As DNA, the CDR3 is TGTGCCAGCAGTTACATTACAGGGGACGAGCAGTACTTC.

The V call is TRBV30, the J call TRBJ2-7, with TRBD1 identical over 11 bases. V gave up 5 bases and J gave up 3 bases; unmatched junction bases: 6. The germline gives CDR1 GTSNPN, CDR2 SVGIG (reference sequence). This CDR3 spans 14 amino acids. The CDR3 DNA is TGTGCCTGGGGGGCTGGGACAGGGGGCTACGAGCAGTACTTC. This gives the protein CAWGAGTGGYEQYF.

The DNA of the CDR3 is TGTGCCAGTAGTACCGCCAACGGGGGGGCAGAAAAACTGTTTTTT. Its protein is CASSTANGGAEKLFF. The chain uses TRBV19 and TRBJ1-4; D might be TRBD1 (6 bases). Per the germline V gene, CDR1 is LNHDA and CDR2 is SQIVND (reference sequence). V lost 4 bases and J lost 8, with 17 bases in between. This CDR3 is 15 amino acids long.

The V and J genes are TRBV5-1 and TRBJ1-5; D remains ambiguous. V was clipped by 0 bases and J by 3 bases, with 7 bases between them. Germline loops: CDR1 SGHRS, CDR2 YFSETQ. The length of the CDR3 is 14 residues. This CDR3 reads CASSLDSNNQPQHF. In DNA form, the CDR3 reads TGCGCCAGCAGCTTGGACTCAAACAATCAGCCCCAGCATTTT.